What follows is one T cell receptor beta chain and its context. The junction departs from the called germline gene at one end, perhaps through a read error. With a constant-region primer, TCR beta cDNA was made from approximately 510 ng of total RNA. What produced the TCR beta libraries was three nested multiplex PCR rounds using slightly modified ARM-PCR. Primers for the first two PCR rounds were TRBV1-TRBV30 forward primers and a C-beta reverse primer (around 10 cycles per round). TCRdb re-analysed the multiplex PCR reads in MiXCR, keeping a single row per CDR3 protein. The sample has roughly 330,000 distinct CDR3 sequences, less than 65% seen once. This sample is drawn from a study of tumor-infiltrating lymphocytes in primary liver carcinoma. About the research overall: Surgical resection served as treatment for the primary liver carcinoma of these patients.

CDR1 and CDR2 from the germline V gene are SGHNT and YENEEA. The CDR3 sequence is 14 residues long. Germline DNA was also extracted, while the blood RNA originated from unsorted whole blood. The specimen was peripheral blood. This TCR came from a man between 35 and 55 years old with primary liver carcinoma and hepatitis B virus infection. The chain is built from TRBV11-3 and TRBJ1-1; D unresolved. This CDR3 is CASGLGSPGTEAFF. As DNA, the CDR3 is TGTGCCAGCGGCTTGGGATCCCCGGGCACTGAAGCTTTCTTT.